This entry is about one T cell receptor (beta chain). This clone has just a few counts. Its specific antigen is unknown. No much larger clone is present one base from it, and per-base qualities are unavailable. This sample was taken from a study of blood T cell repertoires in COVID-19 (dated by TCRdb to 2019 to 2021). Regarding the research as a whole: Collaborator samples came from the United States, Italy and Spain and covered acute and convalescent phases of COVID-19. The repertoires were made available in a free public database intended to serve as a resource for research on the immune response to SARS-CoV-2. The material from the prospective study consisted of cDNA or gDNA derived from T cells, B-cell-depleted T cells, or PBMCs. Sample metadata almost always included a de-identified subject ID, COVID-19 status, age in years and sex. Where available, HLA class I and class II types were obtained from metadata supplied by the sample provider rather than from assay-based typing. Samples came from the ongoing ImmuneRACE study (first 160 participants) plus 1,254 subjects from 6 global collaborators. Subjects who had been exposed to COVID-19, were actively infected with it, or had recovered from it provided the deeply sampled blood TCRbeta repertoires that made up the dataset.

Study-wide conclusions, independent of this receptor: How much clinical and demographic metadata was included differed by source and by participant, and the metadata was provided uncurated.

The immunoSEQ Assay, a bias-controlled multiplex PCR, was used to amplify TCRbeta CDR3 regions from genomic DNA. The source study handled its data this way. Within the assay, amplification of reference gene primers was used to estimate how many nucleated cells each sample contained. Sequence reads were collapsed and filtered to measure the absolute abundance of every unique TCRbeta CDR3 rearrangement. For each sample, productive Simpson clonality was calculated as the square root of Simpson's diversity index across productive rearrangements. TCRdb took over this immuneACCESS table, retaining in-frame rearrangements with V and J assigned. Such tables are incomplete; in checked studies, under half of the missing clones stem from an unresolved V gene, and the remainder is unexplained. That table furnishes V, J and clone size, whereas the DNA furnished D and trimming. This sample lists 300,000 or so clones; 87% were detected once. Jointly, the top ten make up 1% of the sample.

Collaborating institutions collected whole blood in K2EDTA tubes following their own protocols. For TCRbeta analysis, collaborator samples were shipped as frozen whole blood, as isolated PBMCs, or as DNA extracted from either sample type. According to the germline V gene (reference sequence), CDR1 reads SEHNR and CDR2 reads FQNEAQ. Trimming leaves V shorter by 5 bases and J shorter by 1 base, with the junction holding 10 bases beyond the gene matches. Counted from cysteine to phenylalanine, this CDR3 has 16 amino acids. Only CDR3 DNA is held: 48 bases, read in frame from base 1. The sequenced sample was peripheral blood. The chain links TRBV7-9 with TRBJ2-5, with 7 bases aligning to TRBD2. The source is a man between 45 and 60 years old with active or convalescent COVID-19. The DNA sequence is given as TGTGCCAGCAGCCATCCTAGTCGGGGGGTCCAAGAGACCCAGTACTTC. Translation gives CASSHPSRGVQETQYF.